The 10 T cell receptor beta chains below were found in one sample sequenced in a study of PD-1 blockade in classical Hodgkin lymphoma (dated by TCRdb to about 2020). The library relied on the immunoSEQ multiplex PCR assay. TCRdb's version of the immuneACCESS table is confined to in-frame rearrangements and falls short of the full clone set. An unresolved V gene accounts for under half of the shortfall where checked; the remainder is of unknown origin. The sample table records fewer than 55,000 clones; 80% of these occur just once. The biggest ten clones account for approximately 18% of the sample. The time point label here, explained by the study, means: cycle 4 day 1 (C4D1), after 6 weeks of nivolumab. Every trial patient had relapsed following autologous stem cell transplantation, and prior brentuximab vedotin exposure was what differed among cohorts A, B and C. Here the sequenced sample was peripheral blood mononuclear cells (PBMCs), taken before the fourth cycle of nivolumab. The receptors originated from a human donor with classical Hodgkin lymphoma.

The rearrangement uses TRBV9 and TRBJ2-2; D is possibly TRBD1 (5 bases). The CDR3 spans 14 residues. Trimming took 4 bases from V and 2 from J, leaving 9 bases between them. CDR1 and CDR2 (germline): SGDLS, YYNGEE. Here the CDR3 reads CASSPGLNTGELFF. Written as DNA, the CDR3 is TGTGCCAGCAGCCCAGGGCTAAACACCGGGGAGCTGTTTTTT.

The V gene is TRBV6-1, the J gene TRBJ1-6, with 7 positions matching TRBD1. V trimming: 2 bases; J trimming: 5 bases; junction bases outside the gene matches: 15. CDR1 and CDR2 (germline): MNHNS, SASEGT. The CDR3 spans 19 residues. The DNA of the CDR3 is TGTGCCAGCAGTGAAACAGGGGACCTCCTCGCTTGGCATAATTCACCCCTCCACTTT. Protein: CASSETGDLLAWHNSPLHF.

Points on this clone: An end of the junction does not agree with germline; a read error may underlie this. The J gene is TRBJ2-3, the V gene TRBV9, with 8 positions matching TRBD2. Germline V lookup: CDR1 SGDLS, CDR2 YYNGEE. The CDR3 has 14 residues. The CDR3 coding sequence is TGTGCAAGCAGCGTAGCCGGGGGGGCCAGTCCGCAGTATTTT. As protein: CASSVAGGASPQYF.

The V gene is TRBV6-5, the J gene TRBJ2-1; the D is unclear. Trimming removed 4 bases from V and 0 bases from J, with 10 bases in between. Per germline, CDR1 MNHEY and CDR2 SVGAGI. The CDR3 is made up of 15 amino acids. The DNA of the CDR3 is TGTGCCAGCAGTTTGAGCGTTATCTCCTACAATGAGCAGTTCTTC. Encoded protein: CASSLSVISYNEQFF.

The CDR3 region has the DNA TGTGCCACAGGGGACAGGGAGGCCTACGAGCAGTACTTC. Protein sequence: CATGDREAYEQYF. The rearrangement uses TRBV6-1 and TRBJ2-7; TRBD1 aligns across 9 bases. Germline loops: CDR1 MNHNS, CDR2 SASEGT. The CDR3 spans 13 residues. Trimming removed 10 bases from V and 2 bases from J; junction bases left unmatched: 6.

The chain uses TRBV30 and TRBJ1-6; D is ambiguous. Trimming stripped 3 bases from V and 9 bases from J, with 12 bases between. The CDR3 covers 13 residues. Germline V lookup: CDR1 GTSNPN, CDR2 SVGIG (reference sequence). CDR3 DNA: TGTGCCTGGAGCCCCCCCTTAGGTTCACCCCTCCACTTT. Protein: CAWSPPLGSPLHF.

The chain uses TRBV5-1 and TRBJ2-1; 8 bases are shared with TRBD2. J was trimmed by 12 bases and V by 0 bases; bases with no gene match: 11. Germline V CDR1 and CDR2: SGHRS, YFSETQ. CDR3 length equals 15 residues. The CDR3 is CASSLASGWSQGQFF. Here the CDR3 DNA reads TGCGCCAGCAGCTTGGCTAGCGGGTGGTCGCAAGGGCAGTTCTTC.

This clone has just one count. The gene calls are TRBV19 and TRBJ1-5; possibly TRBD1 for D (5 bases). The CDR3 consists of 16 residues. The V and J ends lost 0 bases and 2 bases respectively, with 11 bases between them. Germline CDR1 is LNHDA and CDR2 is SQIVND (reference sequence). CDR3 nucleotides: TGTGCCAGTAGTATAGAGGGAGGGGTGCGCAATCAGCCCCAGCATTTT. The encoded protein is CASSIEGGVRNQPQHF.

This clone was recorded a few times. This chain connects TRBV7-9 to TRBJ2-1; 10 nucleotides align to TRBD2. Germline CDR1 and CDR2: SEHNR and FQNEAQ (reference sequence). V was pared by 5 bases and J by 6 bases, with 1 base of the junction left unmatched. The CDR3 is made up of 13 amino acids. In nucleotides, the CDR3 is TGTGCCAGCAGCCGGACTAGCGGCAATGAGCAGTTCTTC. This sequence encodes CASSRTSGNEQFF.

The chain carries TRBV28 and TRBJ1-2; TRBD1 matches at 10 bases. From germline, CDR1 is MDHEN and CDR2 SYDVKM. With V trimmed by 5 bases and J by 4 bases, 7 bases remained unmatched. The CDR3 spans 15 residues. CDR3 region: CASSGGQGWAYGYTF. In DNA, the CDR3 is TGTGCCAGCAGTGGGGGACAGGGGTGGGCCTATGGCTACACCTTC.